The clone carrying this T cell receptor beta chain has a handful of counts. Its antigen is as yet unknown. Repertoires were sampled repeatedly during chemoradiotherapy. The germline V gene has CDR1 SGHTA and CDR2 FQGNSA. The CDR3 totals 14 residues. Germline trimming cut 5 bases from V and 4 bases from J; bases unmatched to any gene: 6. This sample was included in a study of chemoradiotherapy in HPV16-positive cancers. On the study more broadly: Candidate HPV-specific clones and shared TCR motifs came from two HPV16-positive patients.

Clones were sequenced by immunoSEQ multiplex PCR, and TCRdb holds only the in-frame ones, with some missing. Of some 30,000 clones listed, more than 80% are singletons. Study-level results: Candidate HPV-specific clones and E7-related TCR motifs grew in tumor during treatment. HPV-specific T cells were functionally defined from only a couple of HPV16-positive patients.

The sequencing used blood, collected from a patient who underwent chemoradiotherapy. The chain joins TRBV7-2 to TRBJ2-7; TRBD1 aligns across 9 bases. The receptor's source is a human donor with HPV-associated anogenital cancer. The DNA of the CDR3 is TGTGCCAGCAGCCTAGGGACAGGGAGTTACGAGCAGTACGTC. It yields the protein CASSLGTGSYEQYV.